This record looks at one TCR beta chain sequence and its context. The antigen is not known. Reverse transcription of all isolated RNA meant that expressed TCRB transcripts were sequenced. Produced via immunoSEQ multiplex PCR; TCRdb's table is partial and in-frame only. The sample consists of 350,000 to 400,000 clones, around 16% of them appearing once. This entry belongs to a study of beta chain features in type 1 diabetes. Study-wide findings and caveats: Sampled from patients, naive, central memory and Treg TCRB repertoires appeared more similar than those sampled from healthy donors.

Germline loops: CDR1 LNHNV, CDR2 YYDKDF (reference sequence). This CDR3 comprises 14 residues. V shed 3 bases and J 3 bases; nucleotides not matched to a gene: 2. Sequenced: naive CD4+ T cells from blood. The chain has TRBV15 and TRBJ2-7; 10 nucleotides match TRBD2. The receptor's source is a woman aged 18-35 years in good health. In nucleotides, the CDR3 is TGTGCCACCAGCAGGACTAGCGGGCTCTACGAGCAGTACTTC. It yields the protein CATSRTSGLYEQYF. Full variable domain (outside the CDR3, taken from reference TRBV15 and TRBJ2-7): DAMVIQNPRYQVTQFGKPVTLSCSQTLNHNVMYWYQQKSSQAPKLLFHYYDKDFNNEADTPDNFQSRRPNTSFCFLDIRSPGLGDTAMYLCATSRTSGLYEQYFGPGTRLTVT.